These 21 T cell receptor beta chains were all obtained from the same sample, sequenced in a study of CD8+CD57+ T cells in acquired aplastic anemia. TCR beta VDJ combinations and CDR3 sequences were profiled from genomic DNA. TCRdb reprocessed the reads with MiXCR, giving one entry per CDR3 protein. This sample has roughly 250,000 distinct CDR3 sequences, with approximately 80% found just once. Patients chosen for sequencing had shown CD8+CD57+ cell expansion by flow cytometry. Sequenced: sorted CD4+, CD8+, or CD8+CD57+ T cells (not recorded which) from PBMCs. Receptor source: a human donor with aplastic anemia.

Concerning this clonotype: The conserved closing phenylalanine or tryptophan is absent in this CDR3, likely reflecting a read error. The limits of the CDR3 on the DNA are not certain, so only TCRdb's listed CDR3 is given. The chain has TRBV9 and TRBJ2-3; the table's D call, TRBD2, has no DNA check behind it. Termini included, the CDR3 measures 13 amino acids. Germline V gene lookup returns CDR1 SGDLS and CDR2 YYNGEE. The CDR3 loop is CASGGDGNNQYFV.

The chain carries TRBV7-9 and TRBJ2-3; 7 positions match TRBD1. This CDR3 has 15 residues. Germline assignment: CDR1 SEHNR and CDR2 FQNEAQ (reference sequence). Germline trimming cut 5 bases from V and 15 bases from J; bases unmatched to any gene: 20. The CDR3 reads CASSGEGATGELFYF. The DNA of the CDR3 is TGTGCCAGCAGCGGTGAGGGGGCCACCGGGGAGCTGTTTTATTTT.

This clonotype was detected only once. One end of the junction does not line up with germline, which may come from a read error. V is TRBV9 and J is TRBJ2-1; D not certain. This CDR3 is built from 14 residues. Germline-derived CDR1 and CDR2 are SGDLS and YYNGEE. CDR3 residues: CASQGVTSRNQQLF. The CDR3 DNA is TGTGCCAGTCAAGGTGTTACCTCCCGCAATCAGCAGCTCTTC.

Notes on this clonotype: A read error may produce the germline difference seen at one junction end. This sequence joins TRBV2 and TRBJ1-6; possibly TRBD1 for D (5 bases). This CDR3 contains 14 residues. CDR1 SNHLY and CDR2 FYNNEI come from the germline V gene. The CDR3 DNA follows: TGTGCCAGCAGCCAAGATGGGGGGTTGCAGTTCTTCGACTTT. Residues: CASSQDGGLQFFDF.

The chain couples TRBV7-9 to TRBJ1-2, with D uncertain. Germline V gene lookup returns CDR1 SEHNR and CDR2 FQNEAQ (reference sequence). There are 14 residues in the CDR3. V lost 11 bases, J lost 13 bases, and 29 bases lay in between. The CDR3 DNA follows: TGTGCCGGTCTTGGGCGGGCGGAGACCCAGTACTTCACCTTC. This codes for CAGLGRAETQYFTF.

The CDR3 loop is CASGHGAPDTQYF. The CDR3 nucleotides are TGTGCCAGCGGGCACGGGGCTCCAGATACCCAGTACTTC. The chain uses TRBV2 and TRBJ2-5, with D possibly being TRBD1 or TRBD2 (5 bases each). The CDR3 has 13 amino acids. Trimming took off 8 bases at V and 8 bases at J, with 18 bases between the two ends. Germline-derived CDR1 and CDR2 are SNHLY and FYNNEI.

The CDR3 reads CASSVGGQSTETREQYF. The CDR3 region has the DNA TGTGCCAGCAGCGTAGGCGGACAGAGCACAGAGACGCGCGAGCAGTACTTC. The chain is built from TRBV9 and TRBJ2-7, with D perhaps TRBD1 (6 bases). Germline assignment: CDR1 SGDLS and CDR2 YYNGEE. The CDR3 is 17 amino acids. V lost 0 bases to trimming and J lost 6 bases, with 22 bases between them.

On this clonotype: A junction end diverges from the germline sequence, so it may reflect a read error. The V gene is TRBV7-8, the J gene TRBJ2-3, with D unclear. CDR1 is SGHVS and CDR2 is FQNEAQ in the germline V gene. CDR3 size: 14 residues. CDR3 sequence reads: CATSLDPDGTALYF. CDR3 in DNA: TGTGCCACCAGCTTGGATCCAGACGGAACAGCCCTTTACTTC.

For this clonotype: The CDR3 end shows no conserved phenylalanine or tryptophan, and so a read error is likely. CDR3 protein: CASGEWVTDTYEQYS. The CDR3 DNA reads TGTGCCAGCGGGGAATGGGTAACAGATACCTACGAGCAGTACTCA. V usage is TRBV2 and J usage is TRBJ2-7; D gene ambiguous. CDR3 length equals 15 residues. V gave up 8 bases and J gave up 2 bases, with 19 bases separating them. Germline V gene sequence: CDR1 SNHLY, CDR2 FYNNEI.

Regarding this clonotype: This may be a read error: a much more frequent sequence differs by one nucleotide. J is TRBJ2-3 and V is TRBV9; D is perhaps TRBD1 (6 bases). Per germline, CDR1 SGDLS and CDR2 YYNGEE. CDR3 length equals 14 residues. The CDR3: CASSEWWTDDTGDF. In nucleotides, the CDR3 is TGTGCCAGCAGCGAGTGGTGGACAGATGACACCGGGGATTTT. The full variable domain, with the rest looked up from reference TRBV9 and TRBJ2-3, is DSGVTQTPKHLITATGQRVTLRCSPRSGDLSVYWYQQSLDQGLQFLIQYYNGEERAKGNILERFSAQQFPDLHSELNLSSLELGDSALYFCASSEWWTDDTGDFGPGTRLTVL.

V usage is TRBV15 and J usage is TRBJ1-6, with D uncertain. Deletions cut 1 base from V and 9 bases from J, with 7 bases between. The CDR3 contains 13 residues. CDR1 and CDR2 (germline): LNHNV, YYDKDF (reference sequence). This CDR3 reads CATSRGTSSPLHF. CDR3 coding DNA: TGTGCCACCAGCAGAGGAACCTCTTCACCCCTCCACTTT.

The CDR3 sequence is CASSPGPTHYGYTLTF. The CDR3 bases are TGTGCCAGCAGCCCGGGACCTACACACTATGGCTACACCTTGACTTTC. The chain is built from TRBV7-9 and TRBJ2-6, with D perhaps TRBD1 or TRBD2 (5 bases each). The V and J ends lost 5 bases and 17 bases respectively, with 28 bases between them. Germline CDR1 is SEHNR and CDR2 is FQNEAQ (reference sequence). This CDR3 is 16 amino acids long.

V gene TRBV9 combines with J gene TRBJ1-2; D is unresolved. This CDR3 is built from 15 residues. Per the germline V gene, CDR1 is SGDLS and CDR2 is YYNGEE. V shed 3 bases and J shed 10 bases, with 22 bases lying between them. Written as DNA, the CDR3 is TGTGCCAGCAGCGGGGGAGGGCGCACTGAAGCTTTCTACACCTTC. Translated: CASSGGGRTEAFYTF.

The chain uses TRBV7-2 and TRBJ2-1; 8 bases map to TRBD2. The J segment lost 10 bases and the V segment lost 3 bases, leaving 14 bases of the junction unmatched. Germline V gene sequence: CDR1 SGHTA, CDR2 FQGNSA. This CDR3 comprises 16 residues. CDR3 nucleotide sequence: TGTGCCAGCAGCTTTCAAGGAGGCGGGGGGTATGGCGAGCAGTTCTTC. Its translation: CASSFQGGGGYGEQFF.

The J gene is TRBJ2-5, the V gene TRBV7-6; 8 positions agree with TRBD2. With V trimmed by 5 bases and J by 12 bases, 17 bases remained unmatched. The CDR3 has 15 residues. Per germline, CDR1 SGHVS and CDR2 FNYEAQ. The CDR3 DNA reads TGTGCCAGCAGCCCAGCGGGGGATCGCTCCTACAACGAGTACTTC. It encodes CASSPAGDRSYNEYF.

About this clonotype itself: Because it lacks the conserved phenylalanine or tryptophan at the end, this CDR3 is likely a read error. The J gene is TRBJ2-5, the V gene TRBV7-6; D tentatively fits TRBD1 or TRBD2 (5 bases each). The CDR3 is 12 amino acids. V shed 11 bases and J shed 5 bases, with 15 bases lying between them. Germline V gene lookup returns CDR1 SGHVS and CDR2 FNYEAQ. The CDR3 region is CAGQGARETQYS. CDR3 nucleotides: TGTGCCGGCCAGGGAGCTAGGGAGACCCAGTACTCC.

On this clonotype itself: The missing conserved phenylalanine or tryptophan at the end of this CDR3 makes a read error likely. The gene calls are TRBV2 and TRBJ2-7; 8 bases line up with TRBD1. In germline, CDR1 is SNHLY, CDR2 FYNNEI. With 6 bases clipped from V and 3 bases from J, the junction kept 7 bases outside the gene matches. CDR3 length: 14 residues. This CDR3 is CASSLSQGGYEQYL. The CDR3, as DNA: TGTGCCAGCAGCTTATCACAGGGGGGCTACGAGCAGTACCTC.

J is TRBJ2-7 and V is TRBV7-8; 7 nucleotides match TRBD2. The CDR3 extends over 14 amino acids. J gave up 12 bases and V 5 bases, and 16 bases lay outside the gene matches. CDR1 is SGHVS, CDR2 FQNEAQ, per germline. The CDR3 DNA is TGTGCCAGCAGCAGCGGGGTTACGGGTGGCCAGTTGTACGTC. It codes for CASSSGVTGGQLYV.

In regard to this clonotype: The conserved phenylalanine or tryptophan is not found at the CDR3 terminus, so this likely reflects a read error. The DNA is omitted, as the CDR3 cannot be located on it reliably, and the CDR3 follows TCRdb's listing. The chain is built from TRBV7-3 and TRBJ2-3; the table gives TRBD2 as D, unverified against the DNA. Germline V gene lookup returns CDR1 SGHTA and CDR2 FQGTGA. The CDR3 contains 13 residues when both ends are counted. The CDR3 region is CASSPSHYEQHVG.

On this clonotype itself: A read error may account for a junction end that differs from germline. J is TRBJ2-1 and V is TRBV7-8; either TRBD1 or TRBD2 may supply D (5 bases each). Germline V gene data show CDR1 as SGHVS and CDR2 as FQNEAQ. CDR3 length: 15 residues. CDR3 nucleotide sequence: TGTGCCAGTAGCTTAGCTAGGGGCGCCGACTATGGGTACTTCTTC. Amino acid sequence: CASSLARGADYGYFF.

This clonotype occurred once. The chain is built from TRBV7-2 and TRBJ2-1; TRBD2 is a possible D gene (6 bases). CDR1 is SGHTA and CDR2 is FQGNSA in the germline V gene. Trimming stripped 7 bases from V and 11 bases from J, with 27 bases between. The CDR3 covers 16 residues. The CDR3 nucleotides are TGTGCCAGCACCCTTCAAAGGAGCGGGTCTGGCGCCAAGCAGTTCTTC. It specifies CASTLQRSGSGAKQFF.